The 6 T cell receptor beta chains reported below all come from one sample, sequenced in a study of T cells in Graves' hyperthyroidism and ophthalmopathy. Amplified regions were TCR beta CDR3 sequences from RNA transcripts. RT-PCR in the first round (using the HTBI primer set) targeted the TCR CDR3. MiXCR, run by TCRdb on the multiplex PCR reads, gives a single entry per CDR3 protein. The sample holds approximately 400,000 distinct CDR3 sequences, about 19% seen once. The material sequenced was blood. Receptors were obtained from a young woman with Graves' hyperthyroidism.

The sample holds many counts of this clonotype. The V and J genes are TRBV5-1 and TRBJ2-5; D might be TRBD1 or TRBD2, each matching 6 bases. Trimming removed 3 bases from V and 1 base from J, with 10 bases in between. The CDR3 is 14 residues long. Germline-derived CDR1 and CDR2 are SGHRS and YFSETQ. The CDR3 DNA sequence: TGCGCCAGCAGCTCGGGGGCCGGCCAAGAGACCCAGTACTTC. Protein product: CASSSGAGQETQYF.

This clonotype was seen repeatedly, ten times or more. V and J are TRBV6-5 and TRBJ1-1; D is unclear. V lost 5 bases, J lost 0 bases, and 16 bases lay in between. This CDR3 is 16 amino acids long. Germline-derived CDR1 and CDR2 are MNHEY and SVGAGI. CDR3 residues: CASSHQRTDLNTEAFF. The CDR3 bases are TGTGCCAGCAGTCACCAGAGGACGGACCTGAACACTGAAGCTTTCTTT.

This clonotype was seen at least ten times. CDR3 nucleotides: TGTGCCAGCAGCTTAGACAGGGATCTTCCCTCCGAGCAGTACTTC. Translation: CASSLDRDLPSEQYF. The chain employs TRBV13 and TRBJ2-7, with D possibly matching TRBD1 (6 bases). This CDR3 spans 15 amino acids. V lost 1 base to trimming and J lost 6 bases, with 16 bases between them. CDR1 PRHDT and CDR2 FYEKMQ come from the germline V gene (reference sequence).

This clonotype was observed at least ten times. The chain has TRBV12-3 or TRBV12-4 and TRBJ2-7, with D tentatively TRBD1 (6 bases). The length of the CDR3 is 13 residues. Trimming took off 6 bases at V and 0 bases at J, with 9 bases between the two ends. The chain's CDR3 is CASSRQVSYEQYF. The CDR3 DNA follows: TGTGCCAGCAGCCGACAGGTCTCCTACGAGCAGTACTTC.

This clonotype was detected many times. The chain recombines TRBV20-1 with TRBJ1-2, with 7 bases fitting TRBD1. The CDR3 is 12 residues long. CDR1 DFQATT and CDR2 SNEGSKA come from the germline V gene (reference sequence). V shed 5 bases, J shed 8 bases, and the junction held 8 bases outside the gene matches. The CDR3 protein is CSAQKGAWGYTF. The CDR3 region has the DNA TGCAGTGCTCAAAAGGGGGCCTGGGGCTACACCTTC.

The chain combines TRBV12-3 or TRBV12-4 with TRBJ1-1; D gene ambiguous. This CDR3 comprises 15 residues. V lost 6 bases, J lost 6 bases, and 20 bases lay in between. CDR3: CASRLGSGGYPEAFF. The CDR3 nucleotides read TGTGCCAGCAGACTAGGTTCAGGAGGGTACCCTGAAGCTTTCTTT.